Following are 27 T cell receptor gamma chains from one sample sequenced in a study of gamma-delta T cells after stem cell transplantation. TCRdb re-analyzed the RT-PCR reads via CATT. The sample carries about 240 gamma-chain clones, roughly three fifths recorded once. Sequencing used gamma-delta T cells. All receptors come from a human donor. It is not recorded whose cells these are; they may come from a transplant donor.

This clone was seen a handful of times. This chain joins TRGV2 and TRGJ1 or TRGJ2. Germline CDR1 reads EGSNGY; CDR2 reads YDSYNSKV. This CDR3 is 15 amino acids long. V shed 1 base and J 3 bases; nucleotides not matched to a gene: 9. The CDR3 here is CATWDGPGSYYKKLF. The CDR3 nucleotides are TGTGCCACCTGGGACGGACCTGGCTCTTATTATAAGAAACTCTTT.

This sequence joins TRGV9 and TRGJP. Since TCRdb gives no J gene, matching the DNA to germline was used here to assign it. The germline V gene has CDR1 GITISATS and CDR2 ISYDGTV (reference sequence). CDR3 length equals 16 residues. V lost 3 bases and J lost 9; bases outside the gene matches: 8. As DNA, the CDR3 is TGTGCCTTGTGGGAGCTGGTTGGGTTGGGCAAAAAAATCAAGGTATTT. Translated: CALWELVGLGKKIKVF.

Notes on this clone: The identical CDR3 is also encoded by other nucleotide sequences in the sample. This chain connects TRGV9 to TRGJP. The J gene, absent from TCRdb, was called here by matching the DNA to germline. The germline V gene has CDR1 GITISATS and CDR2 ISYDGTV (reference sequence). This CDR3 region has 16 residues. J gave up 4 bases and V 2 bases, and 2 bases lay outside the gene matches. CDR3 protein: CALWEAQELGKKIKVF. CDR3 DNA: TGTGCCTTGTGGGAGGCCCAAGAGTTGGGCAAAAAAATCAAGGTATTT.

This clone was observed a few times. This chain joins TRGV3 and TRGJ1 or TRGJ2. V shed 0 bases and J 0 bases; nucleotides not matched to a gene: 5. The CDR3 is 15 amino acids. Germline-derived CDR1 and CDR2 are VTNTFY and YDVSTARD (reference sequence). CDR3 coding DNA: TGTGCCACCTGGGACAGGCGCCGGAATTATTATAAGAAACTCTTT. Translated: CATWDRRRNYYKKLF.

The chain combines TRGV9 with TRGJP. TCRdb lists no J gene, so it was determined here by aligning the DNA to germline. There are 15 residues in the CDR3. Trimming cost V 3 bases and J 7 bases; bases outside gene matches: 3. CDR1 is GITISATS and CDR2 is ISYDGTV in the germline V gene (reference sequence). The CDR3 here is CALWELELGKKIKVF. The CDR3 coding sequence is TGTGCCTTGTGGGAGCTTGAGTTGGGCAAAAAAATCAAGGTATTT.

The V call is TRGV8, the J call TRGJ1 or TRGJ2. The J gene, absent from TCRdb, was called here by matching the DNA to germline. Germline CDR1 VENAVY, CDR2 YDSYNSRV. J was trimmed by 7 bases and V by 1 base; bases with no gene match: 4. The CDR3 extends over 12 amino acids. For the CDR3, the DNA is TGTGCCACCTGGGATAGCGGCTATAAGAAACTCTTT. Its translation: CATWDSGYKKLF.

Of note for this clone: A far bigger clonotype differs at one base, so this is likely a read error. Other DNA sequences from this sample encode an identical CDR3 as well. V usage is TRGV3 and J usage is TRGJP2. V dropped 0 bases and J dropped 0; count of bases not matched to a gene: 13. In germline, CDR1 is VTNTFY, CDR2 YDVSTARD (reference sequence). The CDR3 sequence is 19 residues long. The CDR3 is CATWDRPNRADSSDWIKTF. The CDR3 coding sequence is TGTGCCACCTGGGACAGGCCAAATCGGGCCGATAGTAGTGATTGGATCAAGACGTTT.

There are a few counts of this clone. This rearrangement joins TRGV9 to TRGJ1 or TRGJ2. Unmatched junction bases numbered 1, after V lost 0 bases and J lost 5 bases. Germline CDR1 and CDR2: GITISATS and ISYDGTV (reference sequence). This CDR3 has 12 residues. The CDR3 DNA is TGTGCCTTGTGGGAGGTGGATTATAAGAAACTCTTT. This sequence encodes CALWEVDYKKLF.

Notes on this clone: Other DNA sequences in the same sample also yield this CDR3. The V gene is TRGV9, the J gene TRGJP. TCRdb lists no J gene, so it was determined here by aligning the DNA to germline. V lost 1 base and J lost 6; bases outside the gene matches: 3. Germline-derived CDR1 and CDR2 are GITISATS and ISYDGTV (reference sequence). The CDR3 is 16 amino acids. Written as DNA, the CDR3 is TGTGCCTTGTGGGAGGTAGGAGAGTTGGGCAAAAAAATCAAGGTATTT. It yields the protein CALWEVGELGKKIKVF.

This chain uses TRGV4 with TRGJ1 or TRGJ2. TCRdb records no J gene; here it was assigned by comparing the DNA to germline. J lost 7 bases, V lost 4 bases, and 4 bases had no gene match. From germline, CDR1 is EGSTGY and CDR2 YDSYTSSV. The CDR3 loop spans 11 amino acids. The CDR3 sequence is CATWEDYKKLF. CDR3 DNA: TGTGCCACCTGGGAAGACTATAAGAAACTCTTT.

The genes are TRGV9 and TRGJ1 or TRGJ2. The J gene is absent in TCRdb and was assigned here via DNA matching to germline. The junction had 4 bases not matched to a gene; V was cut back by 3 bases and J by 2 bases. The CDR3 contains 13 residues. Germline V lookup: CDR1 GITISATS, CDR2 ISYDGTV (reference sequence). CDR3 residues: CALWEYYYYKKLF. In DNA, the CDR3 is TGTGCCTTGTGGGAGTACTATTATTATAAGAAACTCTTT.

V and J are TRGV2 and TRGJP2. As TCRdb names no J gene, one was assigned here on the basis of a DNA match to germline. This CDR3 has 17 amino acids. Per the germline V gene, CDR1 is EGSNGY and CDR2 is YDSYNSKV. With V trimmed by 0 bases and J by 0 bases, 7 bases remained unmatched. CDR3 amino acids: CATWDGPRYSSDWIKTF. CDR3 bases: TGTGCCACCTGGGACGGGCCGCGATATAGTAGTGATTGGATCAAGACGTTT.

Remarks on this clone: A clone one base away is much larger, so this may be a read error. This chain links TRGV9 with TRGJP. Matching the DNA to germline supplied the J gene, which TCRdb does not give. The germline V gene has CDR1 GITISATS and CDR2 ISYDGTV (reference sequence). CDR3 length: 17 residues. As DNA, the CDR3 is TGCGCCTTGTGGGAGGTGCAAAATGAGTTGGGCAAAAAAATCAAGGTATTT. Its translation: CALWEVQNELGKKIKVF.

The DNA of the CDR3 is TGTGCCACCTGGGACTTTAGTGATTGGATCAAGACGTTT. Translating gives CATWDFSDWIKTF. The genes are TRGV3 and TRGJP2. The CDR3 contains 13 residues. CDR1 and CDR2 (germline): VTNTFY, YDVSTARD (reference sequence). The V gene end was trimmed by 3 bases and the J gene end by 4 bases; junction bases not matched to a gene: 2.

In this sample, this clone turned up a few times. Possible read error: a much larger clone is one base away. The V call is TRGV2, the J call TRGJ1 or TRGJ2. TCRdb leaves out the J gene; it was filled in here by matching the DNA to germline. Per germline, CDR1 EGSNGY and CDR2 YDSYNSKV. V shed 0 bases and J 10 bases; nucleotides not matched to a gene: 3. The CDR3 covers 11 residues. The CDR3 reads CATWDGRKKLF. CDR3 sequence (DNA): TGTGCCACCTGGGACGGGAGAAAGAAACTCTTT.

The gene calls are TRGV9 and TRGJP. TCRdb records no J gene; here it was assigned by comparing the DNA to germline. The CDR3 totals 16 residues. Trimming cost V 3 bases and J 3 bases; bases outside gene matches: 2. In germline, CDR1 is GITISATS, CDR2 ISYDGTV (reference sequence). CDR3 residues: CALWETQELGKKIKVF. In DNA form, the CDR3 reads TGTGCCTTGTGGGAGACGCAAGAGTTGGGCAAAAAAATCAAGGTATTT.

The chain links TRGV9 to TRGJP. Here the J gene was assigned by germline matching of the DNA, as TCRdb has none. The germline V gene encodes CDR1 GITISATS and CDR2 ISYDGTV (reference sequence). The CDR3 spans 16 residues. The ends lost 3 bases at V and 4 bases at J; junction bases unmatched: 3. CDR3 loop: CALWEHQELGKKIKVF. DNA of the CDR3: TGTGCCTTGTGGGAGCACCAAGAGTTGGGCAAAAAAATCAAGGTATTT.

To note about this clone: Just one base apart from a much larger clone, this may be a read error. The chain links TRGV9 to TRGJP. The J gene, left out of TCRdb, was set here by checking the DNA against germline. The germline CDR1 and CDR2 sequences are GITISATS and ISYDGTV (reference sequence). This CDR3 is 16 amino acids long. The CDR3 loop reads CALWEVEESGKKIKVF. For the CDR3, the DNA is TGTGCCTTGTGGGAGGTGGAAGAGTCGGGCAAAAAAATCAAGGTATTT.

In this sample, this clone turned up a few times. The identical CDR3 is also encoded by other nucleotide sequences in the sample. The chain combines TRGV9 with TRGJP. TCRdb is silent on the J gene; assignment here came from matching the DNA to germline. V lost 0 bases, J lost 7 bases, and 3 bases stayed unmatched. This CDR3 region has 16 residues. Looked up from germline, CDR1 is GITISATS and CDR2 is ISYDGTV (reference sequence). The CDR3: CALWEVRELGKKIKVF. For the CDR3, the DNA is TGTGCCTTGTGGGAGGTGCGTGAGTTGGGCAAAAAAATCAAGGTATTT.

J is TRGJ1 or TRGJ2 and V is TRGV9. The J gene was missing in TCRdb and was found by matching the end of the DNA to germline. The CDR3 is 11 amino acids. The germline V gene has CDR1 GITISATS and CDR2 ISYDGTV (reference sequence). Germline trimming cut 11 bases from V and 8 bases from J; bases unmatched to any gene: 12. CDR3 nucleotides: TGTGCCTCCTGGGAGAGACATAAGAAACTCTTT. It encodes CASWERHKKLF.

This chain connects TRGV9 to TRGJ1 or TRGJ2. Here the J gene was assigned by germline matching of the DNA, as TCRdb has none. V was clipped by 3 bases and J by 10 bases; unmatched bases: 3. Looked up from germline, CDR1 is GITISATS and CDR2 is ISYDGTV (reference sequence). CDR3 size: 10 residues. The CDR3 DNA sequence: TGTGCCTTGTGGGAGAAGAAGAAACTCTTT. This codes for CALWEKKKLF.

The rearrangement uses TRGV9 and TRGJP. TCRdb offers no J gene call, so here the DNA was matched to germline to obtain one. Trimming at V came to 0 bases and at J to 7 bases, leaving 3 bases not matched to a gene. The V gene's germline CDR1 is GITISATS and CDR2 ISYDGTV (reference sequence). CDR3 size: 16 residues. This chain's CDR3 is CALWEVKELGKKIKVF. In DNA form, the CDR3 reads TGTGCCTTGTGGGAGGTGAAGGAGTTGGGCAAAAAAATCAAGGTATTT.

The gene calls are TRGV2 and TRGJ1 or TRGJ2. TCRdb records no J gene; here it was assigned by comparing the DNA to germline. The germline gives CDR1 EGSNGY, CDR2 YDSYNSKV. Losses at the gene ends were 2 bases for V and 1 base for J; bases not matched to a gene: 5. There are 14 residues in the CDR3. The CDR3 region has the DNA TGTGCCACCTGGGACGTACAAAATTATTATAAGAAACTCTTT. Translation: CATWDVQNYYKKLF.

This clone was seen a few times. The chain has TRGV9 and TRGJP. No J segment appears in TCRdb, so it was assigned here by matching the sequence to germline. Trimming took 1 base from V and 6 from J; bases not matched to a gene: 6. Germline V CDR1 and CDR2: GITISATS, ISYDGTV (reference sequence). This CDR3 spans 17 amino acids. The CDR3 nucleotides are TGTGCCTTGTGGGAGGTTCTAACAGAGTTGGGCAAAAAAATCAAGGTATTT. Translating it yields CALWEVLTELGKKIKVF.

In this sample, this clone turned up once. One end of the junction fails to match germline, which may point to a read error. DNA for the CDR3: TGTGCCACCTGGGACAGGCAGGATAGTAGTGATTGTATCAAGACGTTT. Its protein is CATWDRQDSSDCIKTF. The chain is built from TRGV3 and TRGJP2. The J gene was not available in TCRdb and was assigned here by matching the DNA to germline segments. Per the germline V gene, CDR1 is VTNTFY and CDR2 is YDVSTARD (reference sequence). This CDR3 comprises 16 residues.

The table lists this clone with a few counts. This chain joins TRGV9 and TRGJ1 or TRGJ2. The J gene is not listed in TCRdb, so it was assigned here from a DNA match to germline. J gave up 3 bases and V 3 bases, and 5 bases lay outside the gene matches. CDR1 is GITISATS and CDR2 is ISYDGTV in the germline V gene (reference sequence). The CDR3 contains 13 residues. CDR3 sequence: CALWEQPYYKKLF. The CDR3 region has the DNA TGTGCCTTGTGGGAGCAACCTTATTATAAGAAACTCTTT.

This clone was seen a few times. V and J are TRGV9 and TRGJP. Germline CDR1 GITISATS, CDR2 ISYDGTV (reference sequence). This CDR3 has 16 amino acids. V lost 0 bases, J lost 5 bases, and 1 base stayed unmatched. The CDR3 DNA is TGTGCCTTGTGGGAGGTGAAAGAGTTGGGCAAAAAAATCAAGGTATTT. It translates to CALWEVKELGKKIKVF.